The 30 T cell receptor beta chains reported below all come from one sample, sequenced in a study of T-cell reconstitution after alpha-beta-depleted transplantation in children. Unique molecular identifiers were used in preparing the TCRbeta library. Each CDR3 protein is one row after TCRdb ran MiXCR on the PCR reads. There are hundreds of thousands of distinct CDR3 sequences in the sample; around 13% occur only once, and over 2% lies in the top ten. Sequenced here: PBMCs, mostly from graft donor cells, sampled 360 days after TCRalphabeta/CD19-depleted stem cell transplant. Receptors were obtained from a male patient younger than 18 who had a stem cell transplant for acute myeloid leukemia, so the T cells may come from the graft donor.

The CDR3 reads CSVLGVGTDTQYF. CDR3 DNA: TGCAGCGTTTTGGGAGTGGGCACAGATACGCAGTATTTT. The rearrangement links TRBV29-1 to TRBJ2-3; D may be TRBD2 (5 bases). V lost 5 bases and J lost 1, with 10 bases in between. The CDR3 is 13 residues long. The germline V gene has CDR1 SQVTM and CDR2 ANQGSEA.

This clonotype was counted at least ten times. The chain is built from TRBV29-1 and TRBJ2-3; TRBD2 is a possible D gene (6 bases). Trimming took 1 base from V and 1 from J, leaving 21 bases between them. The CDR3 runs 18 residues. Germline V CDR1 and CDR2: SQVTM, ANQGSEA. The CDR3 coding sequence is TGCAGCGTTGAAGTCCCACTTACTAGCTCCGGGGGCACAGATACGCAGTATTTT. Translation: CSVEVPLTSSGGTDTQYF.

The table lists this clonotype with many counts. J is TRBJ2-7 and V is TRBV28; D is ambiguous. CDR3 size: 17 residues. V was clipped by 0 bases and J by 0 bases, with 15 bases between them. Looked up from germline, CDR1 is MDHEN and CDR2 is SYDVKM. This CDR3 reads CASSLWVGSANSYEQYF. CDR3 coding DNA: TGTGCCAGCAGTTTATGGGTCGGCAGTGCGAACTCCTACGAGCAGTACTTC. The full variable domain, rest sourced from reference TRBV28 and TRBJ2-7, is DVKVTQSSRYLVKRTGEKVFLECVQDMDHENMFWYRQDPGLGLRLIYFSYDVKMKEKGDIPEGYSVSREKKERFSLILESASTNQTSMYLCASSLWVGSANSYEQYFGPGTRLTVT.

This clonotype turned up a few times. The J gene is TRBJ2-2, the V gene TRBV7-9; D ambiguous. This CDR3 is 15 amino acids long. Germline V gene sequence: CDR1 SEHNR, CDR2 FQNEAQ (reference sequence). V gave up 2 bases and J gave up 5 bases, with 12 bases separating them. The CDR3 region has the DNA TGTGCCAGCAGCTTACGGGCAGGATATACCGGGGAGCTGTTTTTT. Translating it yields CASSLRAGYTGELFF.

The chain uses TRBV7-6 and TRBJ1-3; D unresolved. The length of the CDR3 is 12 residues. V lost 1 base and J 6 bases, leaving 4 bases between the germline ends. Germline CDR1 and CDR2: SGHVS and FNYEAQ. This CDR3 reads CASSLEENTIYF. DNA for the CDR3: TGTGCCAGCAGCTTAGAGGAAAACACCATATATTTT.

This clonotype showed up many times. The chain couples TRBV29-1 to TRBJ2-7; D might be TRBD1 (5 bases). Trimming took 0 bases from V and 1 from J, leaving 19 bases between them. This CDR3 region has 17 residues. Germline CDR1 reads SQVTM; CDR2 reads ANQGSEA. CDR3 sequence (DNA): TGCAGCGTTGAAGACCGGCAGGGCCGAGAAAAATCCTACGAGCAGTACTTC. Encoded protein: CSVEDRQGREKSYEQYF.

This clonotype has a count of ten or more. V gene TRBV7-2 combines with J gene TRBJ2-3, with a tentative D call TRBD1 (5 bases). The germline V and J ends were trimmed by 5 bases and 5 bases, with 8 bases remaining between them. Germline CDR1 reads SGHTA; CDR2 reads FQGNSA. This CDR3 has 12 residues. For the CDR3, the DNA is TGTGCCAGCAGCCTCAGGGTAGATACGCAGTATTTT. Its protein is CASSLRVDTQYF. The whole variable domain, filled in from reference TRBV7-2 and TRBJ2-3, reads GAGVSQSPSNKVTEKGKDVELRCDPISGHTALYWYRQSLGQGLEFLIYFQGNSAPDKSGLPSDRFSAERTGGSVSTLTIQRTQQEDSAVYLCASSLRVDTQYFGPGTRLTVL.

This clonotype was seen many times. This sequence joins TRBV2 and TRBJ2-5, with TRBD2 as a possible D gene (5 bases). This CDR3 region has 14 residues. Trimming shortened V by 7 bases and J by 2 bases, and 14 bases separated the two germline ends. CDR1 and CDR2 from the germline V gene are SNHLY and FYNNEI. CDR3 in amino acids: CASISGILQETQYF. In nucleotides, the CDR3 is TGTGCCAGCATATCCGGGATCTTACAAGAGACCCAGTACTTC.

The chain carries TRBV18 and TRBJ2-7; no reliable D call. Per the germline V gene, CDR1 is KGHSH and CDR2 is LQKENI. The CDR3 is 14 amino acids. Trimming left V 4 bases short and J 5 bases short, with 15 bases between. This CDR3 reads CASSLRRGGDEQYF. For the CDR3, the DNA is TGTGCCAGCTCACTCAGGAGAGGTGGTGACGAGCAGTACTTC.

In this sample, this clonotype turned up many times. The V gene is TRBV4-2, the J gene TRBJ2-5; the match to TRBD1 covers 10 bases. V trimming: 0 bases; J trimming: 2 bases; junction bases outside the gene matches: 3. The germline V gene encodes CDR1 LGHNA and CDR2 YNFKEQ. The CDR3 has 16 residues. The CDR3 DNA reads as TGTGCCAGCAGCCAAGATGACAGGGGGCTTCAAGAGACCCAGTACTTC. Protein: CASSQDDRGLQETQYF.

Ten or more counts support this clonotype. The chain uses TRBV28 and TRBJ2-7; 10 nucleotides align to TRBD2. Per germline, CDR1 MDHEN and CDR2 SYDVKM. The V gene end was trimmed by 5 bases and the J gene end by 2 bases; junction bases not matched to a gene: 3. The CDR3 loop spans 14 amino acids. The CDR3 protein is CASSLLAGTYEQYF. Here the CDR3 DNA reads TGTGCCAGCAGTCTACTAGCGGGGACCTACGAGCAGTACTTC.

This clonotype was detected a few times. The chain joins TRBV15 to TRBJ1-2, with D perhaps TRBD1 (6 bases). Trimming pared 0 bases from V and 4 bases from J, leaving 9 bases between. The CDR3 contains 14 residues. Germline-derived CDR1 and CDR2 are LNHNV and YYDKDF (reference sequence). CDR3 DNA: TGTGCCACCAGCAGAGATGCCAGGGGCTATGGCTACACCTTC. As protein: CATSRDARGYGYTF. The full variable domain, in which reference TRBV15 and TRBJ1-2 provide the parts outside the CDR3, is DAMVIQNPRYQVTQFGKPVTLSCSQTLNHNVMYWYQQKSSQAPKLLFHYYDKDFNNEADTPDNFQSRRPNTSFCFLDIRSPGLGDTAMYLCATSRDARGYGYTFGSGTRLTVV.

Of note for this clonotype: Likely a read error: the CDR3 ends without its conserved phenylalanine or tryptophan. This rearrangement joins TRBV7-2 to TRBJ2-7; D may be TRBD1 (5 bases). The V end lost 1 base, the J end lost 0 bases, and 10 bases lay between the germline ends. Germline loops: CDR1 SGHTA, CDR2 FQGNSA. This CDR3 has 15 amino acids. CDR3 sequence reads: CASSLVAGNSYEQYL. CDR3 DNA sequence: TGTGCCAGCAGCTTAGTGGCAGGGAACTCCTACGAGCAGTACCTC.

V and J are TRBV18 and TRBJ2-4; D might be TRBD1 (6 bases). The germline V gene encodes CDR1 KGHSH and CDR2 LQKENI. The CDR3 has 16 residues. V lost 2 bases and J 0 bases, leaving 11 bases between the germline ends. The CDR3 spells CASSPDRNLAKNIQYF. The CDR3 nucleotides are TGTGCCAGCTCACCAGACAGGAATCTAGCCAAAAACATTCAGTACTTC.

This clonotype was seen many times. The V gene is TRBV7-9, the J gene TRBJ2-7; D may be TRBD1 (5 bases). In germline, CDR1 is SEHNR, CDR2 FQNEAQ (reference sequence). The CDR3 length is 14 residues. V shed 2 bases and J shed 2 bases, with 10 bases lying between them. The CDR3 spells CASSLIQGPYEQYF. The DNA of the CDR3 is TGTGCCAGCAGCTTAATCCAGGGTCCCTACGAGCAGTACTTC.

The table lists this clonotype with many counts. The chain is built from TRBV7-2 and TRBJ2-3; D remains ambiguous. V lost 3 bases and J 2 bases, leaving 9 bases between the germline ends. This CDR3 is built from 14 residues. Germline V gene lookup returns CDR1 SGHTA and CDR2 FQGNSA. This chain's CDR3 is CASSLKSHTDTQYF. As DNA, the CDR3 is TGTGCCAGCAGCTTGAAAAGCCACACAGATACGCAGTATTTT. The full variable domain, rest sourced from reference TRBV7-2 and TRBJ2-3, is GAGVSQSPSNKVTEKGKDVELRCDPISGHTALYWYRQSLGQGLEFLIYFQGNSAPDKSGLPSDRFSAERTGGSVSTLTIQRTQQEDSAVYLCASSLKSHTDTQYFGPGTRLTVL.

This clonotype was found many times. This chain uses TRBV5-1 with TRBJ2-3; 8 bases line up with TRBD1. In germline, CDR1 is SGHRS, CDR2 YFSETQ. With V trimmed by 2 bases and J by 1 base, 6 bases remained unmatched. CDR3 size: 16 residues. The CDR3 nucleotides read TGCGCCAGCAGCTTCACTGGACAGGGCGGCACAGATACGCAGTATTTT. Translated: CASSFTGQGGTDTQYF.

Written as DNA, the CDR3 is TGCAGTGCTGGTCATCTAGCGGGGCCCTACAATGAGCAGTTCTTC. Its protein is CSAGHLAGPYNEQFF. This sequence joins TRBV20-1 and TRBJ2-1, with 9 bases identical to TRBD2. The J segment lost 2 bases and the V segment lost 5 bases, leaving 7 bases of the junction unmatched. Germline lookup yields CDR1 DFQATT and CDR2 SNEGSKA (reference sequence). The CDR3 loop spans 15 amino acids.

Many counts were recorded for this clonotype. The V gene is TRBV20-1, the J gene TRBJ2-1; 12 bases align to TRBD2. After removal of 3 bases from V and 2 bases from J, the junction contained 5 bases not matched to a gene. Germline V gives CDR1 DFQATT, CDR2 SNEGSKA (reference sequence). The CDR3 spans 16 residues. CDR3 sequence: CSASQTSGSTYNEQFF. For the CDR3, the DNA is TGCAGTGCTAGCCAGACTAGCGGGAGTACCTACAATGAGCAGTTCTTC.

This clonotype was found many times. The J gene is TRBJ2-1, the V gene TRBV19, with 8 bases fitting TRBD2. Germline trimming cut 7 bases from V and 6 bases from J; bases unmatched to any gene: 11. The CDR3 spans 15 residues. Germline CDR1 LNHDA, CDR2 SQIVND (reference sequence). This CDR3 is CASKDLAGKGNEQFF. The CDR3 DNA reads TGTGCCAGTAAAGACCTAGCGGGCAAGGGCAATGAGCAGTTCTTC.

The chain has TRBV7-6 and TRBJ2-5; weak D call: TRBD1 (6 bases). The CDR3 runs 17 residues. Germline CDR1 SGHVS, CDR2 FNYEAQ. Deletions cut 6 bases from V and 4 bases from J, with 24 bases between. CDR3 coding DNA: TGTGCCAGCAGTCGAGAGTCTCCGGGACACCTTAGAGAGACCCAGTACTTC. Protein product: CASSRESPGHLRETQYF.

This clonotype showed up just a few times. The chain links TRBV7-9 to TRBJ2-7, with TRBD1 matching over 7 bases. J lost 4 bases, V lost 0 bases, and 6 bases had no gene match. The germline V gene encodes CDR1 SEHNR and CDR2 FQNEAQ (reference sequence). The CDR3 covers 15 residues. CDR3 sequence (DNA): TGTGCCAGCAGCTTAGCGGGACAGATTAATTACGAGCAGTACTTC. Amino acids: CASSLAGQINYEQYF.

Only a few counts were recorded for this clonotype. The V call is TRBV11-3, the J call TRBJ2-3; TRBD1 agrees at 9 bases. The CDR3 contains 15 residues. V shed 3 bases and J 5 bases; nucleotides not matched to a gene: 6. The germline V gene has CDR1 SGHNT and CDR2 YENEEA. The CDR3 coding sequence is TGTGCCAGCAGCTTTAACAGGGGGCTAGGAGATACGCAGTATTTT. It specifies CASSFNRGLGDTQYF.

This clonotype was counted a few times. This chain uses TRBV20-1 with TRBJ2-3; the D gene could be TRBD1 or TRBD2 (5 bases each). The germline V gene has CDR1 DFQATT and CDR2 SNEGSKA (reference sequence). The CDR3 is made up of 14 amino acids. Trimming shortened V by 3 bases and J by 0 bases, and 10 bases separated the two germline ends. The CDR3: CSASRGGSTDTQYF. The CDR3 region has the DNA TGCAGTGCTAGCCGGGGCGGGAGCACAGATACGCAGTATTTT.

This clonotype was recorded a few times. The chain uses TRBV7-9 and TRBJ2-7; the match to TRBD2 covers 11 bases. This CDR3 region has 16 residues. Unmatched junction bases numbered 7, after V lost 4 bases and J lost 2 bases. Looked up from germline, CDR1 is SEHNR and CDR2 is FQNEAQ (reference sequence). The CDR3 spells CASSSSLAGGPYEQYF. The CDR3 bases are TGTGCCAGCAGCTCCTCCCTAGCGGGGGGACCCTACGAGCAGTACTTC.

This clonotype has just a few counts. The chain couples TRBV25-1 to TRBJ2-1; D possibly matches TRBD1 or TRBD2 (6 bases each). The CDR3 runs 18 residues. CDR1 is MGHDK and CDR2 is SYGVNS in the germline V gene. Trimming shortened V by 8 bases and J by 5 bases, and 28 bases separated the two germline ends. Here the CDR3 reads CASPRTIPRGVFNNEQFF. The CDR3 DNA is TGTGCCAGCCCTCGGACGATTCCTAGGGGGGTCTTCAACAATGAGCAGTTCTTC.

V is TRBV7-2 and J is TRBJ2-1; no firm D call. CDR1 and CDR2 from the germline V gene are SGHTA and FQGNSA. The CDR3 loop spans 15 amino acids. Trimming shortened V by 5 bases and J by 6 bases, and 17 bases separated the two germline ends. The CDR3 DNA reads as TGTGCCAGCAGCCCTAGAAGGGTAGCCTTCAATGAGCAGTTCTTC. Protein product: CASSPRRVAFNEQFF.

The chain links TRBV7-6 to TRBJ1-4; the D gene is possibly TRBD1 (6 bases). V was clipped by 3 bases and J by 4 bases, with 15 bases between them. Germline V gives CDR1 SGHVS, CDR2 FNYEAQ. This CDR3 region has 16 residues. This chain's CDR3 is CASSLVLGQNNEKLFF. CDR3 in DNA: TGTGCCAGCAGCTTGGTTTTGGGACAAAATAATGAAAAACTGTTTTTT.

This clonotype came up a few times. The chain is built from TRBV29-1 and TRBJ2-3; 8 nucleotides match TRBD1. Trimming took 5 bases from V and 3 from J; bases not matched to a gene: 4. This CDR3 comprises 13 residues. Germline V gives CDR1 SQVTM, CDR2 ANQGSEA. The CDR3 loop reads CSVNRDRTDTQYF. The CDR3 DNA reads as TGCAGCGTTAACCGGGACAGGACAGATACGCAGTATTTT.

The table lists this clonotype with a few counts. V and J are TRBV20-1 and TRBJ2-2; D perhaps matches TRBD1 (5 bases). The CDR3 sequence is 13 residues long. With 1 base removed from V and 8 bases from J, the gap between germline ends came to 11 bases. Germline V gene sequence: CDR1 DFQATT, CDR2 SNEGSKA (reference sequence). The CDR3 DNA is TGCAGTGCTAGAGGGGGCACGCGGGGGGAGCTGTTTTTT. Translation: CSARGGTRGELFF.